These 13 T cell receptor beta chains share one sample of origin, sequenced in a study of T cell responses to AZD1222 COVID-19 vaccine. Only in-frame clones appear in the TCRdb table, and some are missing; sequencing was by immunoSEQ multiplex PCR. The sample records fewer than 110,000 clones, 87% being singletons. Source: peripheral blood, taken on day 0 of AZD1222 vaccination. The receptors here all came from an adult in good health.

V is TRBV6-6 and J is TRBJ1-1; 10 bases are shared with TRBD1. Germline lookup yields CDR1 MNHNY and CDR2 SVGAGI (reference sequence). V shed 7 bases and J 5 bases; nucleotides not matched to a gene: 13. The CDR3 spans 16 residues. Here the CDR3 DNA reads TGTGCCAGCAAAAGTCCGGGACAGGGGCGAAGGACTGAAGCTTTCTTT. Translation gives CASKSPGQGRRTEAFF.

The chain couples TRBV19 to TRBJ1-1; 7 nucleotides match TRBD1. V lost 7 bases to trimming and J lost 5 bases; unmatched junction nucleotides: 13. The CDR3 spans 15 residues. CDR1 and CDR2 from the germline V gene are LNHDA and SQIVND (reference sequence). The DNA for the CDR3 is TGTGCCAGTAAACTACGAGTAGGGGGCGGTACTGAAGCTTTCTTT. Protein product: CASKLRVGGGTEAFF. The full variable domain, rest sourced from reference TRBV19 and TRBJ1-1, is DGGITQSPKYLFRKEGQNVTLSCEQNLNHDAMYWYRQDPGQGLRLIYYSQIVNDFQKGDIAEGYSVSREKKESFPLTVTSAQKNPTAFYLCASKLRVGGGTEAFFGQGTRLTVV.

This rearrangement joins TRBV7-3 to TRBJ2-1; tentative D call: TRBD2 (6 bases). V lost 5 bases and J 9 bases, leaving 11 bases between the germline ends. Germline-derived CDR1 and CDR2 are SGHTA and FQGTGA. The CDR3 totals 12 residues. The CDR3 protein is CASSLTSGEQFF. Written as DNA, the CDR3 is TGTGCCAGCAGCCTGACTAGTGGTGAGCAGTTCTTC.

This sequence joins TRBV28 and TRBJ1-6; D unresolved. The CDR3 is 18 amino acids. The V gene's germline CDR1 is MDHEN and CDR2 SYDVKM. Trimming left V 6 bases short and J 6 bases short, with 24 bases between. DNA of the CDR3: TGTGCCAGCAGCCTTCTAGGGCGCCTCCCTTACTTTAATTCACCCCTCCACTTT. Its protein product is CASSLLGRLPYFNSPLHF.

The V and J genes are TRBV18 and TRBJ1-2, with 9 bases identical to TRBD1. The CDR3 loop spans 15 amino acids. The V gene end was trimmed by 3 bases and the J gene end by 8 bases; junction bases not matched to a gene: 10. Germline CDR1 and CDR2: KGHSH and LQKENI. The CDR3 protein is CASSPLQGASWGYTF. For the CDR3, the DNA is TGTGCCAGCTCACCCCTACAGGGGGCGTCTTGGGGCTACACCTTC. Supplemented by reference TRBV18 and TRBJ1-2, the full variable domain reads NAGVMQNPRHLVRRRGQEARLRCSPMKGHSHVYWYRQLPEEGLKFMVYLQKENIIDESGMPKERFSAEFPKEGPSILRIQQVVRGDSAAYFCASSPLQGASWGYTFGSGTRLTVV.

The gene calls are TRBV6-5 and TRBJ2-5; D is ambiguous. V was clipped by 5 bases and J by 4 bases, with 17 bases between them. Germline CDR1 and CDR2: MNHEY and SVGAGI. This CDR3 is built from 15 residues. The CDR3 region is CASSTDRRTTETQYF. The CDR3 region has the DNA TGTGCCAGCAGTACGGATCGACGGACCACAGAGACCCAGTACTTC.

The V and J genes are TRBV7-9 and TRBJ1-5; the D gene is possibly TRBD1 (5 bases). The germline gives CDR1 SEHNR, CDR2 FQNEAQ (reference sequence). The length of the CDR3 is 13 residues. Trimming stripped 11 bases from V and 9 bases from J, with 20 bases between. CDR3 in amino acids: CALRPQGSRPQHF. The CDR3 DNA is TGTGCCCTTAGGCCGCAGGGTAGTCGGCCCCAGCATTTT.

This chain uses TRBV4-1 with TRBJ2-7; TRBD1 matches 9 bases. J was trimmed by 1 base and V by 1 base; bases with no gene match: 2. Looked up from germline, CDR1 is MGHRA and CDR2 is YSYEKL. The CDR3 consists of 15 residues. CDR3 nucleotides: TGCGCCAGCAGCCAAGCCGGGACAGGGTCCTACGAGCAGTACTTC. It is translated as CASSQAGTGSYEQYF.

In its sample, this clone was seen a few times. The rearrangement joins TRBV7-9 to TRBJ1-4; 7 bases are shared with TRBD1. The CDR3 covers 11 residues. Germline V lookup: CDR1 SEHNR, CDR2 FQNEAQ (reference sequence). V dropped 11 bases and J dropped 8; count of bases not matched to a gene: 5. The chain's CDR3 is CACTGEEKLFF. The CDR3 nucleotides read TGTGCCTGTACAGGGGAAGAAAAACTGTTTTTT.

This chain uses TRBV5-6 with TRBJ1-2; TRBD1 might be the D (6 bases). Trimming removed 4 bases at V and 4 bases at J, with 14 bases between. The CDR3 consists of 14 residues. CDR1 is SGHDT and CDR2 is YYEEEE in the germline V gene. The CDR3 DNA is TGTGCCAGCAGCACCCGACAGGCCGTCTATGGCTACACCTTC. As protein: CASSTRQAVYGYTF.

The chain has TRBV6-1 and TRBJ1-5; D gene unclear. V was pared by 2 bases and J by 6 bases, with 8 bases between. The V gene's germline CDR1 is MNHNS and CDR2 SASEGT. The CDR3 totals 13 residues. CDR3: CASSEYPGQPQHF. CDR3 DNA sequence: TGTGCCAGCAGTGAATATCCGGGTCAGCCCCAGCATTTT.

This sequence joins TRBV7-9 and TRBJ2-3, with D possibly matching TRBD1 (5 bases). Trimming took off 0 bases at V and 4 bases at J, with 14 bases between the two ends. Germline CDR1 SEHNR, CDR2 FQNEAQ (reference sequence). The CDR3 contains 16 residues. CDR3 in amino acids: CASSLARPGLPDTQYF. DNA for the CDR3: TGTGCCAGCAGCTTAGCAAGGCCAGGGCTCCCAGATACGCAGTATTTT.

The chain combines TRBV12-3 or TRBV12-4 with TRBJ2-2; a weak D match, TRBD1 (6 bases). Deletions cut 11 bases from V and 7 bases from J, with 17 bases between. The CDR3 has 13 amino acids. As DNA, the CDR3 is TGTGCCGGAGGCTGGGGGCAGGGCGGGGAGCTGTTTTTT. This sequence encodes CAGGWGQGGELFF.